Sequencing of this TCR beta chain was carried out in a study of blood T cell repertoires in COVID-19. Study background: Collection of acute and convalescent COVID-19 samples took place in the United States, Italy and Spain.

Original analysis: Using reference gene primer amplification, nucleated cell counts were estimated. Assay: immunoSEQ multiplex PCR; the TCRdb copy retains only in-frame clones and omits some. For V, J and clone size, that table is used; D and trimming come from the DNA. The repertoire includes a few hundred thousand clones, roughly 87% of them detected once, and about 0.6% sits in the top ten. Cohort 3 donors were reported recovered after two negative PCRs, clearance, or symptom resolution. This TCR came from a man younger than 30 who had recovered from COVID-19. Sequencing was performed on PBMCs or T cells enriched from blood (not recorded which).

CDR3 in DNA: TGTGCCAGCAGCTTGGCGCCCCCGCCTGAGGAAAAACTGTTTTTT. Residues: CASSLAPPPEEKLFF. The J gene is TRBJ1-4, the V gene TRBV5-5, with D uncertain. Germline CDR1 and CDR2: SGHKS and YYEKEE (reference sequence). The ends were cut back, 0 bases at V and 8 bases at J, with 14 bases in the middle. The CDR3 length is 15 residues.